These 28 T cell receptor beta chains share one sample of origin, sequenced in a study of OX40 agonist ivuxolimab in advanced cancers. Produced via immunoSEQ multiplex PCR; TCRdb's table is partial and in-frame only. The sample holds tens of thousands of clones, about 86% seen once. The sample was CD4+ or CD8+ T cells sorted from blood, taken in a trial of the OX40 agonist ivuxolimab. The source is an adult with an advanced solid tumor such as melanoma, head and neck, liver or kidney cancer.

This clone was counted only a few times. The chain has TRBV10-1 and TRBJ2-2; D gene uncertain. Trimming removed 9 bases from V and 4 bases from J, with 18 bases in between. Germline values: CDR1 WNHNN, CDR2 SYGVQD (reference sequence). The CDR3 is 15 residues long. In nucleotides, the CDR3 is TGCGCCAGTCCGTCTTCTGTGCCGTTCACCGGGGAGCTGTTTTTT. It encodes CASPSSVPFTGELFF.

The chain carries TRBV5-1 and TRBJ1-6; D is perhaps TRBD1 (5 bases). V was cut by 7 bases and J by 5 bases, with 13 bases left in between. Germline CDR1 SGHRS, CDR2 YFSETQ. The CDR3 consists of 14 residues. The CDR3 protein is CASSPRADNSPLHF. The CDR3 region has the DNA TGCGCCAGCTCACCCAGGGCAGATAATTCACCCCTCCACTTT.

The chain recombines TRBV5-1 with TRBJ2-3; D call uncertain. Trimming shortened V by 4 bases and J by 5 bases, and 14 bases separated the two germline ends. CDR3 size: 14 residues. Germline-derived CDR1 and CDR2 are SGHRS and YFSETQ. The CDR3 here is CASSPPLLGDTQYF. DNA of the CDR3: TGCGCCAGCAGCCCCCCCCTGTTGGGAGATACGCAGTATTTT. Looking up the rest from reference TRBV5-1 and TRBJ2-3 gives the full variable domain: KAGVTQTPRYLIKTRGQQVTLSCSPISGHRSVSWYQQTPGQGLQFLFEYFSETQRNKGNFPGRFSGRQFSNSRSEMNVSTLELGDSALYLCASSPPLLGDTQYFGPGTRLTVL.

The chain uses TRBV7-3 and TRBJ2-6; D call uncertain. Germline loops: CDR1 SGHTA, CDR2 FQGTGA. The ends were cut back, 4 bases at V and 1 base at J, with 11 bases in the middle. This CDR3 is built from 16 residues. The CDR3 nucleotides read TGTGCCAGCAGCTCTCAGGTTTTTTCTGGGGCCAACGTCCTGACTTTC. Translating gives CASSSQVFSGANVLTF.

The rearrangement joins TRBV18 to TRBJ1-1; no firm D call. The V end was cut by 1 base, the J end by 0 bases, with 15 bases between. The CDR3 length is 17 residues. Germline CDR1 and CDR2: KGHSH and LQKENI. The CDR3 sequence: CASSPRDPESLNTEAFF. The CDR3 nucleotides read TGTGCCAGCTCACCACGTGACCCAGAATCCCTGAACACTGAAGCTTTCTTT.

The genes are TRBV2 and TRBJ2-7; D unresolved. The CDR3 covers 15 residues. Germline V CDR1 and CDR2: SNHLY, FYNNEI. Trimming stripped 3 bases from V and 0 bases from J, with 12 bases between. This CDR3 is CASSETLVSSYEQYF. The DNA for the CDR3 is TGTGCCAGCAGTGAGACGCTCGTTAGCTCCTACGAGCAGTACTTC.

The chain combines TRBV14 with TRBJ2-7; D uncertain. CDR1 SGHDN and CDR2 FVKESK come from the germline V gene. Trimming shortened V by 1 base and J by 6 bases, and 13 bases separated the two germline ends. The CDR3 totals 14 residues. CDR3 residues: CASSQVGMGIEQYF. The CDR3 coding sequence is TGTGCCAGCAGCCAAGTTGGGATGGGGATCGAGCAGTACTTC. Variable domain in full (rest from reference TRBV14 and TRBJ2-7): EAGVTQFPSHSVIEKGQTVTLRCDPISGHDNLYWYRRVMGKEIKFLLHFVKESKQDESGMPNNRFLAERTGGTYSTLKVQPAELEDSGVYFCASSQVGMGIEQYFGPGTRLTVT.

The chain links TRBV7-3 to TRBJ2-1; 7 nucleotides align to TRBD1. CDR3 length: 13 amino acids. With V trimmed by 4 bases and J by 8 bases, 5 bases remained unmatched. Germline lookup yields CDR1 SGHTA and CDR2 FQGTGA. The chain's CDR3 is CASSYRQGDEQFF. The DNA of the CDR3 is TGTGCCAGCAGCTATCGACAGGGTGATGAGCAGTTCTTC.

V gene TRBV5-4 combines with J gene TRBJ2-3; 12 bases map to TRBD2. Trimming at V came to 4 bases and at J to 2 bases, leaving 5 bases not matched to a gene. CDR1 SGHNT and CDR2 YYREEE come from the germline V gene (reference sequence). The length of the CDR3 is 16 residues. CDR3 loop: CASSPRTSGITDTQYF. The DNA of the CDR3 is TGTGCCAGCAGCCCCAGGACTAGCGGGATCACAGATACGCAGTATTTT.

V gene TRBV7-8 combines with J gene TRBJ1-1; TRBD1 might be the D (6 bases). The CDR3 is made up of 14 amino acids. The germline V gene encodes CDR1 SGHVS and CDR2 FQNEAQ. With 0 bases removed from V and 5 bases from J, the gap between germline ends came to 10 bases. CDR3 sequence reads: CASSLAGGGTEAFF. The CDR3 bases are TGTGCCAGCAGCTTAGCCGGAGGGGGTACTGAAGCTTTCTTT. Complete variable domain (other parts from reference TRBV7-8 and TRBJ1-1): GAGVSQSPRYKVAKRGQDVALRCDPISGHVSLFWYQQALGQGPEFLTYFQNEAQLDKSGLPSDRFFAERPEGSVSTLKIQRTQQEDSAVYLCASSLAGGGTEAFFGQGTRLTVV.

The chain joins TRBV29-1 to TRBJ1-6, with D perhaps matching TRBD1 (5 bases). Germline CDR1 and CDR2: SQVTM and ANQGSEA. The V gene lost 7 bases and the J gene lost 7 bases, with 14 bases spanning the gap. There are 13 residues in the CDR3. The CDR3 nucleotides are TGCAGCGCTTCGGACAAATCGAATTCACCCCTCCACTTT. It translates to CSASDKSNSPLHF.

V gene TRBV19 combines with J gene TRBJ1-2; 7 bases are a match to TRBD1. This CDR3 region has 14 residues. Germline V gene lookup returns CDR1 LNHDA and CDR2 SQIVND (reference sequence). The J segment lost 8 bases and the V segment lost 7 bases, leaving 13 bases of the junction unmatched. CDR3 coding DNA: TGTGCCAGTACCAATCCCCGCAGGGGGAGCGGCTACACCTTC. Its translation is CASTNPRRGSGYTF.

V usage is TRBV7-2 and J usage is TRBJ1-1; 9 bases fit TRBD1. J was trimmed by 11 bases and V by 5 bases; bases with no gene match: 12. The CDR3 extends over 14 amino acids. CDR1 and CDR2 (germline): SGHTA, FQGNSA. CDR3 protein: CASSRPGQGFRAFF. The CDR3 coding sequence is TGTGCCAGCAGCCGGCCGGGACAGGGTTTTCGGGCTTTCTTT.

This clone was recorded a few times. V is TRBV30 and J is TRBJ2-2; D assignment may be TRBD1 or TRBD2 (5 bases each). Germline V CDR1 and CDR2: GTSNPN, SVGIG (reference sequence). The CDR3 is 16 amino acids. Trimming shortened V by 4 bases and J by 3 bases, and 18 bases separated the two germline ends. The CDR3 region is CAWNPGRDLYTGELFF. In DNA, the CDR3 is TGTGCCTGGAACCCGGGCAGGGACCTTTACACCGGGGAGCTGTTTTTT. The complete variable domain, with remaining parts taken from reference TRBV30 and TRBJ2-2, reads SQTIHQWPATLVQPVGSPLSLECTVEGTSNPNLYWYRQAAGRGLQLLFYSVGIGQISSEVPQNLSASRPQDRQFILSSKKLLLSDSGFYLCAWNPGRDLYTGELFFGEGSRLTVL.

This chain uses TRBV19 with TRBJ1-3, with D unclear. Trimming left V 3 bases short and J 9 bases short, with 15 bases between. Germline lookup yields CDR1 LNHDA and CDR2 SQIVND (reference sequence). The CDR3 runs 14 residues. In nucleotides, the CDR3 is TGTGCCAGTAGTATCAGAGGGCCAGGCGGCACCATATATTTT. This gives the protein CASSIRGPGGTIYF. The full variable domain, with the rest looked up from reference TRBV19 and TRBJ1-3, is DGGITQSPKYLFRKEGQNVTLSCEQNLNHDAMYWYRQDPGQGLRLIYYSQIVNDFQKGDIAEGYSVSREKKESFPLTVTSAQKNPTAFYLCASSIRGPGGTIYFGEGSWLTVV.

The chain couples TRBV28 to TRBJ2-5, with D maybe TRBD2 (6 bases). CDR1 and CDR2 from the germline V gene are MDHEN and SYDVKM. The CDR3 covers 14 residues. Trimming removed 5 bases from V and 3 bases from J, with 13 bases in between. CDR3: CASSTPQREETQYF. As DNA, the CDR3 is TGTGCCAGCAGTACTCCCCAGCGGGAAGAGACCCAGTACTTC. Full variable domain (rest looked up from reference TRBV28 and TRBJ2-5): DVKVTQSSRYLVKRTGEKVFLECVQDMDHENMFWYRQDPGLGLRLIYFSYDVKMKEKGDIPEGYSVSREKKERFSLILESASTNQTSMYLCASSTPQREETQYFGPGTRLLVL.

This chain links TRBV7-2 with TRBJ2-7, with TRBD1 as a possible D gene (6 bases). V gave up 5 bases and J gave up 1 base, with 12 bases separating them. Germline lookup yields CDR1 SGHTA and CDR2 FQGNSA. The CDR3 loop spans 14 amino acids. The CDR3 loop reads CASSPFGQSYEQYF. As DNA, the CDR3 is TGTGCCAGCAGCCCTTTTGGACAGTCCTACGAGCAGTACTTC.

The genes are TRBV5-6 and TRBJ1-1, with 9 bases fitting TRBD1. The CDR3 is 16 amino acids. Germline loops: CDR1 SGHDT, CDR2 YYEEEE. Trimming took 0 bases from V and 4 from J; bases not matched to a gene: 7. The CDR3 sequence is CASSLAGTGRSTEAFF. CDR3 in DNA: TGTGCCAGCAGCTTGGCCGGGACAGGGAGGAGCACTGAAGCTTTCTTT.

As to this clone: One end of the junction varies from germline; a read error may be responsible. CDR3 in DNA: TGTGCCAGCCTTTTAGGAGGCACGGATACGCAGTATTTT. Protein sequence: CASLLGGTDTQYF. The chain carries TRBV7-2 and TRBJ2-3; a possible D gene is TRBD2 (5 bases). In germline, CDR1 is SGHTA, CDR2 FQGNSA. This CDR3 is 13 amino acids long.

This sequence joins TRBV18 and TRBJ2-5; tentatively, D is TRBD2 (6 bases). The CDR3 is made up of 15 amino acids. Germline CDR1 is KGHSH and CDR2 is LQKENI. V lost 4 bases to trimming and J lost 2 bases, with 14 bases between them. The CDR3 DNA follows: TGTGCCAGCTCACGGTCGGCGGGACCTCAAGAGACCCAGTACTTC. It is translated as CASSRSAGPQETQYF. The full variable domain, in which reference TRBV18 and TRBJ2-5 provide the parts outside the CDR3, is NAGVMQNPRHLVRRRGQEARLRCSPMKGHSHVYWYRQLPEEGLKFMVYLQKENIIDESGMPKERFSAEFPKEGPSILRIQQVVRGDSAAYFCASSRSAGPQETQYFGPGTRLLVL.

The chain recombines TRBV7-3 with TRBJ2-5; 10 nucleotides align to TRBD1. This CDR3 comprises 15 residues. The germline V gene has CDR1 SGHTA and CDR2 FQGTGA. V lost 5 bases and J lost 5; bases outside the gene matches: 8. CDR3 nucleotide sequence: TGTGCCAGCAGCCTCCGGACAGGGGGGCGCGAGACCCAGTACTTC. Protein product: CASSLRTGGRETQYF.

The chain links TRBV4-3 to TRBJ2-3; a weak D match, TRBD2 (6 bases). The CDR3 contains 17 residues. V was pared by 0 bases and J by 1 base, with 14 bases between. Germline V gives CDR1 LGHNA, CDR2 YSLEER. Written as DNA, the CDR3 is TGCGCCAGCAGCCAAGATCGGGGCGGGGTGGGCACAGATACGCAGTATTTT. Translating gives CASSQDRGGVGTDTQYF.

The genes are TRBV10-3 and TRBJ1-3, with 9 bases matching TRBD1. J was trimmed by 0 bases and V by 9 bases; bases with no gene match: 3. Per the germline V gene, CDR1 is ENHRY and CDR2 is SYGVKD. The CDR3 spans 14 residues. CDR3 coding DNA: TGTGCCATGGCGGACAGGGGCTCTGGAAACACCATATATTTT. Translated: CAMADRGSGNTIYF.

This rearrangement joins TRBV19 to TRBJ2-7; D remains unclear. V lost 3 bases to trimming and J lost 5 bases, with 11 bases between them. The germline V gene encodes CDR1 LNHDA and CDR2 SQIVND (reference sequence). The CDR3 contains 13 residues. The CDR3: CASSIGNSNEQYF. CDR3 coding DNA: TGTGCCAGTAGTATCGGAAACTCGAACGAGCAGTACTTC.

The CDR3 is CASSLPGQGLGTEAFF. The CDR3 DNA is TGTGCCAGCAGTTTACCCGGACAGGGTTTGGGCACTGAAGCTTTCTTT. The V gene is TRBV28, the J gene TRBJ1-1; 8 nucleotides align to TRBD1. This CDR3 spans 16 amino acids. Trimming took 2 bases from V and 4 from J; bases not matched to a gene: 9. Germline V gives CDR1 MDHEN, CDR2 SYDVKM.

The chain is built from TRBV10-2 and TRBJ2-2; D may be TRBD1 (6 bases). The CDR3 contains 15 residues. Germline values: CDR1 WSHSY, CDR2 SAAADI. Trimming removed 5 bases at V and 4 bases at J, with 14 bases between. CDR3 nucleotides: TGCGCCAGCAGTAACCAGGGGCGTATCACCGGGGAGCTGTTTTTT. This sequence encodes CASSNQGRITGELFF.

The chain combines TRBV6-6 with TRBJ1-6; maybe TRBD1 (5 bases). The CDR3 contains 15 residues. The V gene's germline CDR1 is MNHNY and CDR2 SVGAGI (reference sequence). V gave up 3 bases and J gave up 8 bases, with 14 bases separating them. The CDR3: CASSYMAGHDSPLHF. The CDR3, as DNA: TGTGCCAGCAGTTATATGGCAGGGCATGATTCACCCCTCCACTTT.

This sequence joins TRBV28 and TRBJ2-3, with TRBD1 matching 7 bases. V lost 2 bases to trimming and J lost 6 bases; unmatched junction nucleotides: 8. Looked up from germline, CDR1 is MDHEN and CDR2 is SYDVKM. The CDR3 has 15 residues. DNA for the CDR3: TGTGCCAGCAGTTTAAGCCCAGGGGGTTCCGATACGCAGTATTTT. Protein: CASSLSPGGSDTQYF.